This TCR beta chain was observed in a study of blood T cell repertoires in COVID-19. About the study: Samples taken during acute and convalescent COVID-19 were collected in the United States, Italy and Spain. PBMCs, B-cell-depleted T cells, or T cells provided the cDNA or gDNA that made up the material.

The table came from immunoSEQ multiplex PCR; TCRdb's copy has only in-frame clones and leaves some out. The data contain some 240,000 clones, roughly 84% of them singletons. The CDR3 contains 16 residues. Germline V gene lookup returns CDR1 ENHRY and CDR2 SYGVKD. The ends lost 2 bases at V and 6 bases at J; junction bases unmatched: 6. The receptor comes from a woman in her thirties or forties who had recovered from COVID-19. The material sequenced was peripheral blood. This sequence joins TRBV10-3 and TRBJ2-2, with 10 positions matching TRBD1. This CDR3 is CAISEGTGASPGELFF. In DNA, the CDR3 is TGTGCCATCAGTGAGGGGACAGGGGCGTCCCCCGGGGAGCTGTTTTTT.